The rows below give T cell receptor beta chains drawn from one sample of a study of shared clonotypes between healthy human individuals. The protocol was immunoSEQ multiplex PCR, while the TCRdb copy is restricted to in-frame clones and leaves out a portion. This table holds about 1.4 million clones, 96% found once. Material: naive CD4+ T cells sorted from blood. Receptor source: a man aged 30 to 45 in good health. The CDR3 runs from the conserved cysteine through the conserved F or W. D genes are given only for firm matches. Expanded clones get a size class; other rows say once, few or many, or leave the size out.

V: TRBV15; size: -; J: TRBJ2-7; D: -; DNA: TGTGCCACCAGCAGCGTTGGGGGAATCGGCTACGAGCAGTACTTC; CDR3: CATSSVGGIGYEQYF
V: TRBV7-3; size: -; J: TRBJ2-3; D: -; DNA: TGTGCCAGCGGTCCGGATTCGTCGTCAGATACGCAGTATTTT; CDR3: CASGPDSSSDTQYF
V: TRBV6-1; size: few; J: TRBJ2-2; D: -; DNA: TGTGCCAGCAGTGAATACCCCCAGCAAGGGCCCGGGGAGCTGTTTTTT; CDR3: CASSEYPQQGPGELFF
V: TRBV11-2; size: -; J: TRBJ2-7; D: -; DNA: TGTGCCAGCAGCTATGGGACACTTCCCTACGAGCAGTACTTC; CDR3: CASSYGTLPYEQYF
V: TRBV19; size: once; J: TRBJ2-2; D: TRBD1; DNA: TGTGCCAGTAGTTCCGTTGGGGGACAGGGTTGGACCGGGGAGCTGTTTTTT; CDR3: CASSSVGGQGWTGELFF
V: TRBV9; size: -; J: TRBJ2-3; D: TRBD2; DNA: TGTGCCAGCAGCGTAGGGTTGCTAGCGGACACAGATACGCAGTATTTT; CDR3: CASSVGLLADTDTQYF
V: TRBV18; size: -; J: TRBJ2-1; D: TRBD2; DNA: TGTGCCAGCTCCCCGAGCGGGGGGGATGAGCAGTTCTTC; CDR3: CASSPSGGDEQFF
V: TRBV28; size: -; J: TRBJ2-2; D: TRBD2; DNA: TGTGCCAGCAGGTTGGGGCCACTAGCGGGAGGTACCGGGGAGCTGTTTTTT; CDR3: CASRLGPLAGGTGELFF
V: TRBV27; size: -; J: TRBJ2-3; D: TRBD2; DNA: TGTGCCAGCACCTATAGCGGGAGGGCTACAGATACGCAGTATTTT; CDR3: CASTYSGRATDTQYF
V: TRBV19; size: -; J: TRBJ1-1; D: -; DNA: TGTGCCAGTAGTACAATCATGAACACTGAAGCTTTCTTT; CDR3: CASSTIMNTEAFF
V: TRBV27; size: -; J: TRBJ1-5; D: -; DNA: TGTGCCAGCAGTTTGACAGCTTATAGCAATCAGCCCCAGCATTTT; CDR3: CASSLTAYSNQPQHF
V: TRBV19; size: -; J: TRBJ2-3; D: TRBD2; DNA: TGTGCCAGTAGTCGAAGGCCGGGACTAGCGGGAACTAGCACAGATACGCAGTATTTT; CDR3: CASSRRPGLAGTSTDTQYF
V: TRBV7-9; size: -; J: TRBJ2-7; D: TRBD1; DNA: TGTGCCAGCAGCTTAAGGGGGCCCCCCTACGAGCAGTACTTC; CDR3: CASSLRGPPYEQYF
V: TRBV5-4; size: -; J: TRBJ2-5; D: TRBD2; DNA: TGTGCCAGTGGGGCGGGAGCGGAGACCCAGTACTTC; CDR3: CASGAGAETQYF
V: TRBV5-4; size: -; J: TRBJ1-2; D: -; DNA: TGTGCCAGCAGCTTGGAACCAGAAAACTATGGCTACACCTTC; CDR3: CASSLEPENYGYTF
V: TRBV6-5; size: -; J: TRBJ2-4; D: -; DNA: TGTGCCAGCAGCAGCCGACAGGAAGGCAAAAACATTCAGTACTTC; CDR3: CASSSRQEGKNIQYF
V: TRBV29-1; size: -; J: TRBJ1-1; D: -; DNA: TGCAGCGCCAGTTCCACGAACCCCGGTGAAGCTTTCTTT; CDR3: CSASSTNPGEAFF
V: TRBV5-1; size: -; J: TRBJ2-1; D: -; DNA: TGCGCCAGCAGCTTGGGGTCTATAGCGGTTTACAATGAGCAGTTCTTC; CDR3: CASSLGSIAVYNEQFF
V: TRBV5-5; size: once; J: TRBJ2-7; D: -; DNA: TGTGCCAGCAGCTTTCCGGGGACCTCCTACGAGCAGTACTTC; CDR3: CASSFPGTSYEQYF
V: TRBV27; size: -; J: TRBJ1-5; D: -; DNA: TGTGCCAGCAGTTTTTCACGGGCGAGCAATCAGCCCCAGCATTTT; CDR3: CASSFSRASNQPQHF
V: TRBV27; size: -; J: TRBJ2-1; D: TRBD2; DNA: TGTGCCAGCAGTTTCTCAGCGGGAGCCTACAATGAGCAGTTCTTC; CDR3: CASSFSAGAYNEQFF
V: TRBV5-1; size: -; J: TRBJ2-2; D: -; DNA: TGCGCCAGCAGCTTGGGAGGGACTAACACCGGGGAGCTGTTTTTT; CDR3: CASSLGGTNTGELFF
V: TRBV11-2; size: -; J: TRBJ2-7; D: TRBD1; DNA: TGTGCCAGCAGCCTCTCCCGGGACAGGGATTACGAGCAGTACTTC; CDR3: CASSLSRDRDYEQYF
V: TRBV5-1; size: -; J: TRBJ2-3; D: -; DNA: TGCGCCAGCAGCTGGGGGTTGCTAACTGGCACAGATACGCAGTATTTT; CDR3: CASSWGLLTGTDTQYF
V: TRBV7-8; size: -; J: TRBJ1-3; D: -; DNA: TGTGCCAGCAGCTTTTTAGATTGGAGCCCTGGAAACACCATATATTTT; CDR3: CASSFLDWSPGNTIYF